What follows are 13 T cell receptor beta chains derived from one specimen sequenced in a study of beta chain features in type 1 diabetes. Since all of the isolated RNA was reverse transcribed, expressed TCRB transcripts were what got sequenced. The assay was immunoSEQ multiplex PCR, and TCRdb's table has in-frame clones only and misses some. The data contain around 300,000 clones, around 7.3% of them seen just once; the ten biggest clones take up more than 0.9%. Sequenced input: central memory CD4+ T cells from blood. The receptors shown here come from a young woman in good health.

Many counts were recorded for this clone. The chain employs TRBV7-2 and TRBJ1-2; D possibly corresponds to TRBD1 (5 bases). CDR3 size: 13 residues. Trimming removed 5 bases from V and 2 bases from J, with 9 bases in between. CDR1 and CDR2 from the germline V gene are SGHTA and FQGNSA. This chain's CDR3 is CASSPGRNYGYTF. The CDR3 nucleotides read TGTGCCAGCAGCCCGGGACGGAACTATGGCTACACCTTC.

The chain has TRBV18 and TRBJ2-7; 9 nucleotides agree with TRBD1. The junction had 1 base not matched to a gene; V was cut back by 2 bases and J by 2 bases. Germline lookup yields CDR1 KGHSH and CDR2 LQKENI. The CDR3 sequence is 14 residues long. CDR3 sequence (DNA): TGTGCCAGCTCACCAGGGACAGGGACCTACGAGCAGTACTTC. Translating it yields CASSPGTGTYEQYF.

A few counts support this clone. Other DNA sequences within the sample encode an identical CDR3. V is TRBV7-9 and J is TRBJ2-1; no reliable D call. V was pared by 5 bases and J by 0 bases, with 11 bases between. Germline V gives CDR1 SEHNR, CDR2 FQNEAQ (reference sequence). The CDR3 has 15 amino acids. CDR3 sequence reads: CASSPWGSSYNEQFF. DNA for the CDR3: TGTGCCAGCAGCCCCTGGGGTAGCTCCTACAATGAGCAGTTCTTC. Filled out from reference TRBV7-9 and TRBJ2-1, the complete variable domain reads DTGVSQNPRHKITKRGQNVTFRCDPISEHNRLYWYRQTLGQGPEFLTYFQNEAQLEKSRLLSDRFSAERPKGSFSTLEIQRTEQGDSAMYLCASSPWGSSYNEQFFGPGTRLTVL.

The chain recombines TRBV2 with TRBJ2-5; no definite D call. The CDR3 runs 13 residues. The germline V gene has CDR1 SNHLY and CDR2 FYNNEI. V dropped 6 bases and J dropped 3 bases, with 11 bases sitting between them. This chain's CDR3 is CASSPGRKETQYF. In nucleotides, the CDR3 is TGTGCCAGCAGCCCCGGCCGCAAAGAGACCCAGTACTTC.

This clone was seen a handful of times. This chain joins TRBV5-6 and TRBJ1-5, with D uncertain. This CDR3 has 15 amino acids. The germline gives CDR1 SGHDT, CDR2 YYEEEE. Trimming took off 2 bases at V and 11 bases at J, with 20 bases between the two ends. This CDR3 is CASSFLATPVMAQHF. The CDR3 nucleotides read TGTGCCAGCAGCTTTTTGGCCACGCCGGTCATGGCCCAGCATTTT.

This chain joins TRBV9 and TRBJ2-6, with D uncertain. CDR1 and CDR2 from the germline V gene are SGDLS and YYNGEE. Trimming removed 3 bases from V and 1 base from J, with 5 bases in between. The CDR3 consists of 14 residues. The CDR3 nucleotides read TGTGCCAGCAGCGAAAAATCTGGGGCCAACGTCCTGACTTTC. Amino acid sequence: CASSEKSGANVLTF.

The CDR3 loop reads CASSVASGANVLTF. The CDR3 region has the DNA TGTGCCAGCAGTGTGGCTAGTGGGGCCAACGTCCTGACTTTC. This chain links TRBV2 with TRBJ2-6; no clear D. Germline V gene data show CDR1 as SNHLY and CDR2 as FYNNEI. The germline V and J ends were trimmed by 4 bases and 3 bases, with 7 bases remaining between them. The CDR3 loop spans 14 amino acids.

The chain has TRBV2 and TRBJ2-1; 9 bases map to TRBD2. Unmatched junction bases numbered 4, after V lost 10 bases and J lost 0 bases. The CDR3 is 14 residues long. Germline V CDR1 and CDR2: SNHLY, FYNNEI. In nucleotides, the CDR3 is TGTGCCACCCTAGCGGGGAGCTCCTACAATGAGCAGTTCTTC. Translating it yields CATLAGSSYNEQFF.

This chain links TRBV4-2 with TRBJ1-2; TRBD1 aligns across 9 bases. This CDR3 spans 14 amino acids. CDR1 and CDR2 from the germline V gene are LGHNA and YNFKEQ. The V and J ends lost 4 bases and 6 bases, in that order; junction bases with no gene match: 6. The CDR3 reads CASSPNRGPDGYTF. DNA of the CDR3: TGTGCCAGCAGCCCCAACAGGGGGCCCGATGGCTACACCTTC.

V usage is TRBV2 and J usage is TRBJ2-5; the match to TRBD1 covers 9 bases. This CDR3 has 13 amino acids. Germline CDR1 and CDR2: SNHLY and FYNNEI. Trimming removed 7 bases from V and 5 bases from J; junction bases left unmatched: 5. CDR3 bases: TGTGCCAGCAACCAAGACAGGGGGGAGACCCAGTACTTC. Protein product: CASNQDRGETQYF.

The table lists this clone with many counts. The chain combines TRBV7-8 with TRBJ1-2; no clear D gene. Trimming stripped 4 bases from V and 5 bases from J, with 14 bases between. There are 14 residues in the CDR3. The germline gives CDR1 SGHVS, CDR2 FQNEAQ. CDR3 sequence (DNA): TGTGCCAGCAGCTCCGGTACAGCCCTGTATGGCTACACCTTC. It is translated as CASSSGTALYGYTF.

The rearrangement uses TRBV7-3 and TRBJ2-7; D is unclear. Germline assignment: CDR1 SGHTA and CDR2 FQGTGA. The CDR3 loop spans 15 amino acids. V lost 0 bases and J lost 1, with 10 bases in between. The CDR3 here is CASSLTKGSSYEQYF. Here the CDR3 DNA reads TGTGCCAGCAGCTTAACGAAGGGTAGTTCCTACGAGCAGTACTTC.

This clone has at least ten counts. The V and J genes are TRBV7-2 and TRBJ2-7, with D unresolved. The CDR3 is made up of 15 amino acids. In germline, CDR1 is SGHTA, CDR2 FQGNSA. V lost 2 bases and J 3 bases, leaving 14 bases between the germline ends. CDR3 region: CASSLRSEKLYEQYF. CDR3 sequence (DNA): TGTGCCAGCAGCTTAAGGAGCGAGAAACTCTACGAGCAGTACTTC.